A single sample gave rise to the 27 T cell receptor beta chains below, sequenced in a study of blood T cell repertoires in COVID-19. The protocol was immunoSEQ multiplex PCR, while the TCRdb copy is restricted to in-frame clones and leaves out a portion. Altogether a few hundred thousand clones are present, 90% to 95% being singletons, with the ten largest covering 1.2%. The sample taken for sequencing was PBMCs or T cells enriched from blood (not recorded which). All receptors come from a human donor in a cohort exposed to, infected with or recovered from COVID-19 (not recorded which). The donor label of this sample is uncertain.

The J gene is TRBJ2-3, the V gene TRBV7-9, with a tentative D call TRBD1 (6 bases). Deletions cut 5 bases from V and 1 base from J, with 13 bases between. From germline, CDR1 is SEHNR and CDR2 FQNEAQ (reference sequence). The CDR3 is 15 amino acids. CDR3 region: CASSLRGGGTDTQYF. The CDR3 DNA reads TGTGCCAGCAGCCTCAGGGGTGGGGGCACAGATACGCAGTATTTT. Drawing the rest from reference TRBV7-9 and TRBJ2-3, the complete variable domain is DTGVSQNPRHKITKRGQNVTFRCDPISEHNRLYWYRQTLGQGPEFLTYFQNEAQLEKSRLLSDRFSAERPKGSFSTLEIQRTEQGDSAMYLCASSLRGGGTDTQYFGPGTRLTVL.

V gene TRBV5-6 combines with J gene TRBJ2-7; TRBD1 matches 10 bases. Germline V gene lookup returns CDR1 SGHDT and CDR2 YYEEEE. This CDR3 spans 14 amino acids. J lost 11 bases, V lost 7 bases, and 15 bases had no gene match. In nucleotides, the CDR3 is TGTGCCAGCGTCGCCCAATGGGGGACAGGGGTCGAGTACTTC. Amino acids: CASVAQWGTGVEYF.

The CDR3 DNA reads TGCAGCGTTGAGGGGGACAGGGGGCCTGATGGCTACACCTTC. Its translation: CSVEGDRGPDGYTF. V usage is TRBV29-1 and J usage is TRBJ1-2; TRBD1 aligns across 12 bases. After removal of 3 bases from V and 6 bases from J, the junction contained 5 bases not matched to a gene. This CDR3 contains 14 residues. Germline V CDR1 and CDR2: SQVTM, ANQGSEA. The full variable domain, with the rest looked up from reference TRBV29-1 and TRBJ1-2, is SAVISQKPSRDICQRGTSLTIQCQVDSQVTMMFWYRQQPGQSLTLIATANQGSEATYESGFVIDKFPISRPNLTFSTLTVSNMSPEDSSIYLCSVEGDRGPDGYTFGSGTRLTVV.

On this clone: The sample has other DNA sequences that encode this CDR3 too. The CDR3 sequence is CASSSGGDTEAFF. In DNA, the CDR3 is TGTGCCAGTAGTTCAGGGGGTGACACTGAAGCTTTCTTT. V usage is TRBV19 and J usage is TRBJ1-1, with 7 positions matching TRBD1. CDR3 length: 13 residues. CDR1 is LNHDA, CDR2 SQIVND, per germline (reference sequence). Unmatched junction bases numbered 3, after V lost 5 bases and J lost 3 bases. The full variable domain, in which reference TRBV19 and TRBJ1-1 provide the parts outside the CDR3, is DGGITQSPKYLFRKEGQNVTLSCEQNLNHDAMYWYRQDPGQGLRLIYYSQIVNDFQKGDIAEGYSVSREKKESFPLTVTSAQKNPTAFYLCASSSGGDTEAFFGQGTRLTVV.

This CDR3 reads CATIRVSSYNEQFF. In DNA, the CDR3 is TGTGCCACCATCAGGGTCAGCTCCTACAATGAGCAGTTCTTC. This sequence joins TRBV30 and TRBJ2-1, with D possibly TRBD1 on 5 matching bases. The CDR3 is made up of 14 amino acids. Deletions cut 8 bases from V and 0 bases from J, with 14 bases between. Germline lookup yields CDR1 GTSNPN and CDR2 SVGIG (reference sequence).

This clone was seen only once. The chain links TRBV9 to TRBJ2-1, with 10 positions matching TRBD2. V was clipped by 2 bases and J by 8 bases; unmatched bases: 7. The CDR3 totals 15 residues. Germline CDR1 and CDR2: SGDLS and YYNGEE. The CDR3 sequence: CASSVAPGTSDEQFF. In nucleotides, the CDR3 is TGTGCCAGCAGCGTCGCCCCTGGGACTAGCGATGAGCAGTTCTTC.

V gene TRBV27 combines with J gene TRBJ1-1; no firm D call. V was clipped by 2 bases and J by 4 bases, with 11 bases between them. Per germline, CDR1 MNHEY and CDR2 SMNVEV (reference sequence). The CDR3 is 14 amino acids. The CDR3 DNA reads TGTGCCAGCAGTTTAAACCCTCCGGGCACTGAAGCTTTCTTT. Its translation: CASSLNPPGTEAFF.

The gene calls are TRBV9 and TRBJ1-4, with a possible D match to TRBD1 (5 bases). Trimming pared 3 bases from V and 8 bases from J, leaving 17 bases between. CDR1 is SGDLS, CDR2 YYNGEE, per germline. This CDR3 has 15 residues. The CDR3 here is CASSAPGQEGEKLFF. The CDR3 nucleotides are TGTGCCAGCAGCGCGCCAGGGCAGGAGGGGGAAAAACTGTTTTTT.

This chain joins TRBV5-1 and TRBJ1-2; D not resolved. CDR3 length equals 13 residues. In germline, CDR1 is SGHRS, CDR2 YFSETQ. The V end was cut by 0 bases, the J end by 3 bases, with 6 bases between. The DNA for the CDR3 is TGCGCCAGCAGCTTGGCCCCCGACTATGGCTACACCTTC. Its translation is CASSLAPDYGYTF.

This chain's CDR3 is CASNRDHYSNQPQHF. In DNA, the CDR3 is TGTGCCAGCAACCGGGATCATTATAGCAATCAGCCCCAGCATTTT. The gene calls are TRBV2 and TRBJ1-5; D remains ambiguous. The CDR3 consists of 15 residues. Trimming shortened V by 7 bases and J by 0 bases, and 13 bases separated the two germline ends. The germline V gene has CDR1 SNHLY and CDR2 FYNNEI.

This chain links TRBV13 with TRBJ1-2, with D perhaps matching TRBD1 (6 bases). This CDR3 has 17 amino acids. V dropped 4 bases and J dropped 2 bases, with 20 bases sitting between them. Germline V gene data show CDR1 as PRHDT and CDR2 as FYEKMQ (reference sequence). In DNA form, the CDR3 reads TGTGCCAGCAGCTCACTGGACAGACGATATAGGAACTATGGCTACACCTTC. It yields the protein CASSSLDRRYRNYGYTF.

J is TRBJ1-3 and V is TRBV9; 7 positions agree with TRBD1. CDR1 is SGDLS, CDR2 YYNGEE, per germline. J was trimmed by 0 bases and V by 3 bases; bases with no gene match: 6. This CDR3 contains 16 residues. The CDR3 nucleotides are TGTGCCAGCAGCGCCACAGGGGTCCTCTCTGGAAACACCATATATTTT. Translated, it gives CASSATGVLSGNTIYF.

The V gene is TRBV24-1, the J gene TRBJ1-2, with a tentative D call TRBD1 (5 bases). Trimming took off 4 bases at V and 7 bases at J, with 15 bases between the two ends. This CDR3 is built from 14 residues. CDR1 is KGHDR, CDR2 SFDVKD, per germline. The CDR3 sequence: CATSDPGGKAGYTF. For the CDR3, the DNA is TGTGCCACCAGTGACCCTGGGGGGAAGGCTGGCTACACCTTC.

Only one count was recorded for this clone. The CDR3: CASSLASGVYNEQFF. CDR3 coding DNA: TGTGCCAGCAGCTTAGCTAGCGGGGTCTACAATGAGCAGTTCTTC. J is TRBJ2-1 and V is TRBV7-2; 8 bases align to TRBD2. Germline values: CDR1 SGHTA, CDR2 FQGNSA. The CDR3 is made up of 15 amino acids. V was pared by 0 bases and J by 3 bases, with 1 base of the junction left unmatched.

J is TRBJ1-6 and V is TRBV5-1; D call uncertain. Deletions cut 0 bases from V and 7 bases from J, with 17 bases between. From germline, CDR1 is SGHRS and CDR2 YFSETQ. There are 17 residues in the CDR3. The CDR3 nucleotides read TGCGCCAGCAGCTTGGTCGGGCCGCGGGCGTCCAATTCACCCCTCCACTTT. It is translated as CASSLVGPRASNSPLHF.

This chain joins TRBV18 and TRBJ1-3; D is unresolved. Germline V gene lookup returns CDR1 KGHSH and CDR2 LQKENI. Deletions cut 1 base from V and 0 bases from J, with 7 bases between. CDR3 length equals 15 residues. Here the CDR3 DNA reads TGTGCCAGCTCACCACGACTCAGCTCTGGAAACACCATATATTTT. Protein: CASSPRLSSGNTIYF.

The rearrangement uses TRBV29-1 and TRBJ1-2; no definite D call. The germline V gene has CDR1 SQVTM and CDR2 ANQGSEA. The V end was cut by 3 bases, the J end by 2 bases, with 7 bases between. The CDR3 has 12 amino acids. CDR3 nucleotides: TGCAGCGTTGACCACAGCAACTATGGCTACACCTTC. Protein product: CSVDHSNYGYTF.

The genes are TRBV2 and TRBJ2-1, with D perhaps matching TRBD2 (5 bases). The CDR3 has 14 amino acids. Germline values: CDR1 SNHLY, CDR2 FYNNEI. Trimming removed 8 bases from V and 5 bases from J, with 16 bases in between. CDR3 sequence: CASAETGENNEQFF. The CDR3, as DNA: TGTGCCAGCGCCGAAACCGGGGAGAACAATGAGCAGTTCTTC.

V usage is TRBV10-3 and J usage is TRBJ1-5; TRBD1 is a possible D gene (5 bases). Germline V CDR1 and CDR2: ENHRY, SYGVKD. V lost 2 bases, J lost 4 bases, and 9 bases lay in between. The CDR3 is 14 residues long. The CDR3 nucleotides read TGTGCCATCAGTGAGGGGGCTCGAAATCAGCCCCAGCATTTT. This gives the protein CAISEGARNQPQHF.

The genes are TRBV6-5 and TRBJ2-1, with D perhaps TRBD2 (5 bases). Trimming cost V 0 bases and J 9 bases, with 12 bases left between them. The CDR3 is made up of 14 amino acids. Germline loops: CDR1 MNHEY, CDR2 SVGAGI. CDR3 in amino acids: CASSYSRDRGEQFF. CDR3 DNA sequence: TGTGCCAGCAGTTACTCAAGGGATCGGGGTGAGCAGTTCTTC.

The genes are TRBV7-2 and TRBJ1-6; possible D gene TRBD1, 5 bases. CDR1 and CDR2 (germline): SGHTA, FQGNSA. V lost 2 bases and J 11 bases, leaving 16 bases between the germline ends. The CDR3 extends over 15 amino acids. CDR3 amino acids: CASSLIGQGGAPLHF. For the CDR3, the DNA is TGTGCCAGCAGCTTAATTGGGCAGGGTGGGGCACCCCTCCACTTT.

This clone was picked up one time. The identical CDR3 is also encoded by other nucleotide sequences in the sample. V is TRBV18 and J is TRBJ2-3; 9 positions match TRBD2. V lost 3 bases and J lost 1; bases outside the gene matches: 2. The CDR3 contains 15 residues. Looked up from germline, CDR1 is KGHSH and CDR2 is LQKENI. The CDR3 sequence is CASSPPSGGTDTQYF. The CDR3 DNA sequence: TGTGCCAGCTCACCTCCTAGCGGGGGCACAGATACGCAGTATTTT.

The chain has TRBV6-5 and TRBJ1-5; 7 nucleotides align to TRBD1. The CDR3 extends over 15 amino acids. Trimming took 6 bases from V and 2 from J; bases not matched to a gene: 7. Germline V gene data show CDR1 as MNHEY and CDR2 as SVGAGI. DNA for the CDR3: TGTGCCAGCAGGAGACAGGGTGGGGGCAATCAGCCCCAGCATTTT. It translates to CASRRQGGGNQPQHF.

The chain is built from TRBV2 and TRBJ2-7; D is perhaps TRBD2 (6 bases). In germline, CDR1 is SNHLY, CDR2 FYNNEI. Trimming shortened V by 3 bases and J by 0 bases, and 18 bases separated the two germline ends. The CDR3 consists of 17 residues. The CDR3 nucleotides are TGTGCCAGCAGTGATCCCCCGGGACTCCCGAGCTCCTACGAGCAGTACTTC. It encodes CASSDPPGLPSSYEQYF. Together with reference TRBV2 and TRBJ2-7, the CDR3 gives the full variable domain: EPEVTQTPSHQVTQMGQEVILRCVPISNHLYFYWYRQILGQKVEFLVSFYNNEISEKSEIFDDQFSVERPDGSNFTLKIRSTKLEDSAMYFCASSDPPGLPSSYEQYFGPGTRLTVT.

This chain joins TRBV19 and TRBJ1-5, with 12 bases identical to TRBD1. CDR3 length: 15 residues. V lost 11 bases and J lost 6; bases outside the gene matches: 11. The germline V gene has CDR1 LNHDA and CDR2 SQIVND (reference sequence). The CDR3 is CAVGTGGTMGQPQHF. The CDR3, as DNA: TGTGCCGTAGGGACAGGGGGCACCATGGGTCAGCCCCAGCATTTT.

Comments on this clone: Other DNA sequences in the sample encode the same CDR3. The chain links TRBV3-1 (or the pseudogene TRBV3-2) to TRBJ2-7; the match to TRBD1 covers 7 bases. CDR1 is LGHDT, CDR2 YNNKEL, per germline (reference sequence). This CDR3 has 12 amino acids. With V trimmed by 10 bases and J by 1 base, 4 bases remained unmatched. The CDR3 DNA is TGTGCCACCCGGGACAGTTCCTACGAGCAGTACTTC. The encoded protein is CATRDSSYEQYF.

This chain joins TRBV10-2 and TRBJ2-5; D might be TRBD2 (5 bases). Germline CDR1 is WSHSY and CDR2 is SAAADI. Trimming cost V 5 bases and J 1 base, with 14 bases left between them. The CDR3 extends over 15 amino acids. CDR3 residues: CASSSASSSQETQYF. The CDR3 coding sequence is TGCGCCAGCAGTTCGGCTAGCAGCTCCCAAGAGACCCAGTACTTC.